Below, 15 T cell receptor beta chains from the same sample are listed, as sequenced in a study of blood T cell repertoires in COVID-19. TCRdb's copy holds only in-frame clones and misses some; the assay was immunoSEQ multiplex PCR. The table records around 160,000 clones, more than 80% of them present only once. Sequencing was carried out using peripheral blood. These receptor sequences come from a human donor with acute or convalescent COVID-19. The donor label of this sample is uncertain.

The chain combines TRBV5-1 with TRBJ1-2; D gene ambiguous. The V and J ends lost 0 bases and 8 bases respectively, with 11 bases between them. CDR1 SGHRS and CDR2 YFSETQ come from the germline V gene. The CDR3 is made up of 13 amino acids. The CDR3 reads CASSLAGPGGYTF. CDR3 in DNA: TGCGCCAGCAGCTTGGCAGGCCCGGGGGGCTACACCTTC.

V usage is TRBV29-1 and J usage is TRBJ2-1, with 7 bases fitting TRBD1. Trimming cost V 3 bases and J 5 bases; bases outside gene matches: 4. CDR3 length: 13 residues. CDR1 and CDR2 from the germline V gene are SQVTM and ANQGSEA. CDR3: CSVEGTEHNEQFF. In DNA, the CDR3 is TGCAGCGTTGAGGGGACAGAGCACAATGAGCAGTTCTTC.

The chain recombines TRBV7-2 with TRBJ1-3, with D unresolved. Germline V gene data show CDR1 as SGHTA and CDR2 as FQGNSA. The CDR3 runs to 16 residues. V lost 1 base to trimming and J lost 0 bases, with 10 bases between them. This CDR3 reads CASSLGAPSSGNTIYF. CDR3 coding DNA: TGTGCCAGCAGCTTAGGGGCACCCAGCTCTGGAAACACCATATATTTT.

The CDR3 protein is CASSRTSGGVYNEQFF. CDR3 bases: TGCGCCAGCAGTCGGACTAGCGGGGGGGTCTACAATGAGCAGTTCTTC. This chain connects TRBV10-2 to TRBJ2-1, with 15 positions matching TRBD2. With V trimmed by 5 bases and J by 3 bases, 2 bases remained unmatched. From germline, CDR1 is WSHSY and CDR2 SAAADI. The CDR3 consists of 16 residues.

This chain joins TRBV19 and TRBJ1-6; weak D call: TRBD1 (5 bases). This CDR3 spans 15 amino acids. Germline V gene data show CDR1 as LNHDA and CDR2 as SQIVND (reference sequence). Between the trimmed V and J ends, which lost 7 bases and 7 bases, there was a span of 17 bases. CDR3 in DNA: TGTGCCAGTACCCCAGGGAACTTCGCGAATTCACCCCTCCACTTT. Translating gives CASTPGNFANSPLHF. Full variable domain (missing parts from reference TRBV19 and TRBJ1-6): DGGITQSPKYLFRKEGQNVTLSCEQNLNHDAMYWYRQDPGQGLRLIYYSQIVNDFQKGDIAEGYSVSREKKESFPLTVTSAQKNPTAFYLCASTPGNFANSPLHFGNGTRLTVT.

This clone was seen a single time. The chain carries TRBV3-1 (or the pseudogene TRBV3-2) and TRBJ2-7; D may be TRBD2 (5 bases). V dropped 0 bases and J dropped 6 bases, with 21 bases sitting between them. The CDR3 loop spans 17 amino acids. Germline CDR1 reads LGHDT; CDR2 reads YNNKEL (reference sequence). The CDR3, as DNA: TGTGCCAGCAGCCAAGAATTGATTAGCATCGGCGCGGGCGAGCAGTACTTC. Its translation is CASSQELISIGAGEQYF.

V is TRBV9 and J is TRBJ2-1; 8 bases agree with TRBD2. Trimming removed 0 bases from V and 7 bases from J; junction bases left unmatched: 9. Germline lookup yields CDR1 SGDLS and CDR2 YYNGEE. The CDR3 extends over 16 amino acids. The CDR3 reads CASSVEGRGGWNEQFF. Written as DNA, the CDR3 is TGTGCCAGCAGCGTAGAAGGACGGGGGGGCTGGAATGAGCAGTTCTTC. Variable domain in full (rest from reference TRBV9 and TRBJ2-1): DSGVTQTPKHLITATGQRVTLRCSPRSGDLSVYWYQQSLDQGLQFLIQYYNGEERAKGNILERFSAQQFPDLHSELNLSSLELGDSALYFCASSVEGRGGWNEQFFGPGTRLTVL.

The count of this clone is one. The CDR3 spells CASSLASGGARTDTQYF. The CDR3 DNA is TGCGCCAGCAGCTTGGCCAGCGGGGGGGCCAGGACAGATACGCAGTATTTT. This chain uses TRBV5-1 with TRBJ2-3; 10 nucleotides agree with TRBD2. The CDR3 covers 17 residues. The germline CDR1 and CDR2 sequences are SGHRS and YFSETQ. The J segment lost 3 bases and the V segment lost 0 bases, leaving 7 bases of the junction unmatched.

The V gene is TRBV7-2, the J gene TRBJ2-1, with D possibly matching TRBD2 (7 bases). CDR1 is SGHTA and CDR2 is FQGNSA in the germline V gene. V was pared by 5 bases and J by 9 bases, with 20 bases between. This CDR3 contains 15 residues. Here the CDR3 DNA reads TGTGCCAGCAGCCCCCACGACTGGGAGGGGGTTGAGCAGTTCTTC. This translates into CASSPHDWEGVEQFF. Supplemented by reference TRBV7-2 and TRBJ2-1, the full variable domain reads GAGVSQSPSNKVTEKGKDVELRCDPISGHTALYWYRQSLGQGLEFLIYFQGNSAPDKSGLPSDRFSAERTGGSVSTLTIQRTQQEDSAVYLCASSPHDWEGVEQFFGPGTRLTVL.

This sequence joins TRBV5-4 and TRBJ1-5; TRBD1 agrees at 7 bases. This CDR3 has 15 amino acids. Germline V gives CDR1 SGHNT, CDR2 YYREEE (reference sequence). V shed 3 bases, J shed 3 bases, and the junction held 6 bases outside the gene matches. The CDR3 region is CASSSGQDLNQPQHF. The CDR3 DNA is TGTGCCAGCAGCTCCGGACAGGATCTCAATCAGCCCCAGCATTTT.

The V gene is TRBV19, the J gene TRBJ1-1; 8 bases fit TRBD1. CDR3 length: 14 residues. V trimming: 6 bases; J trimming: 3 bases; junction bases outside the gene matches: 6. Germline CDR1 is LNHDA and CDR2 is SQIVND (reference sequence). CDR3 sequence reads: CASSLQGAHTEAFF. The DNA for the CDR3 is TGTGCCAGTAGCCTTCAGGGGGCGCACACTGAAGCTTTCTTT. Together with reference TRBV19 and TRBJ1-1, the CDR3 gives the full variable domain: DGGITQSPKYLFRKEGQNVTLSCEQNLNHDAMYWYRQDPGQGLRLIYYSQIVNDFQKGDIAEGYSVSREKKESFPLTVTSAQKNPTAFYLCASSLQGAHTEAFFGQGTRLTVV.

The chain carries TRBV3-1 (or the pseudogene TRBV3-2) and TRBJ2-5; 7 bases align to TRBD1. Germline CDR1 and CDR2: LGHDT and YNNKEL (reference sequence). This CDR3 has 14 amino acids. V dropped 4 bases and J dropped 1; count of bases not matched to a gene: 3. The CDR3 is CASSLQGPQETQYF. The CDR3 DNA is TGTGCCAGCAGCCTACAGGGGCCCCAAGAGACCCAGTACTTC.

The CDR3 sequence is CASQNRQGGQPQHF. Written as DNA, the CDR3 is TGTGCCAGTCAGAACCGACAGGGAGGCCAGCCCCAGCATTTT. This chain joins TRBV5-6 and TRBJ1-5; 7 nucleotides line up with TRBD1. Germline loops: CDR1 SGHDT, CDR2 YYEEEE. The CDR3 spans 14 residues. Losses at the gene ends were 8 bases for V and 7 bases for J; bases not matched to a gene: 12. The entire variable domain, with the rest obtained from reference TRBV5-6 and TRBJ1-5, is as follows: DAGVTQSPTHLIKTRGQQVTLRCSPKSGHDTVSWYQQALGQGPQFIFQYYEEEERQRGNFPDRFSGHQFPNYSSELNVNALLLGDSALYLCASQNRQGGQPQHFGDGTRLSIL.

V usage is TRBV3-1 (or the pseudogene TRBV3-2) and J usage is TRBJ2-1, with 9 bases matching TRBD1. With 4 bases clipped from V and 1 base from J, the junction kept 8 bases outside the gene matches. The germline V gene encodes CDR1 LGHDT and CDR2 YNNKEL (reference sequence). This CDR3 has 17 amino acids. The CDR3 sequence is CASSLGQGLGSYNEQFF. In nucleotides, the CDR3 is TGTGCCAGCAGCCTGGGACAGGGATTAGGATCCTACAATGAGCAGTTCTTC.

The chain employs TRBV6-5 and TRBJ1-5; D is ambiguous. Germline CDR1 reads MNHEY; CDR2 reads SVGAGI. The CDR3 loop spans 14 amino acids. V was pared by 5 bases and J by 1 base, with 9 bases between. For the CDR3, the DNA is TGTGCCAGCAGTCCCGGGAGAAGCAATCAGCCCCAGCATTTT. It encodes CASSPGRSNQPQHF.